This T cell receptor (beta chain) was recorded in a study of blood T cell repertoires in COVID-19. Study-level information: Collection of acute and convalescent COVID-19 samples took place in the United States, Italy and Spain. Sources were T cells, B-cell-depleted T cells, or PBMCs; the material itself was cDNA or gDNA.

This clone showed up just a few times. The CDR3 spans 14 residues. Germline CDR1 is SEHNR and CDR2 is FQNEAQ (reference sequence). The V gene lost 5 bases and the J gene lost 2 bases, with 12 bases spanning the gap. Measured with immunoSEQ multiplex PCR; TCRdb has only the in-frame clones, and not every one. The table lists about 160,000 clones, approximately 84% of them singletons. The material sequenced was peripheral blood. This clonotype originated in a woman aged 80 or over with acute or convalescent COVID-19. The V and J genes are TRBV7-9 and TRBJ2-5; weak D call: TRBD1 (5 bases). In DNA form, the CDR3 reads TGTGCCAGCAGCCCCTGGACATTACAAGAGACCCAGTACTTC. Amino acid sequence: CASSPWTLQETQYF.